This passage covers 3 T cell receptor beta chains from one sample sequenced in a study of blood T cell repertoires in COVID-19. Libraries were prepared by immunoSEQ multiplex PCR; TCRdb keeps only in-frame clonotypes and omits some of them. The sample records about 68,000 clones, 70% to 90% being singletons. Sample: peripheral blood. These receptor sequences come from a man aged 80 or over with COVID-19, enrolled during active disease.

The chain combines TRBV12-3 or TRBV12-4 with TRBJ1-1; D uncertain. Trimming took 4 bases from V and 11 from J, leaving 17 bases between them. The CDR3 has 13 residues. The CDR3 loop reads CASSSRTSGMAFF. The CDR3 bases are TGTGCCAGCAGTTCTCGGACTTCCGGCATGGCTTTCTTT.

CDR3 coding DNA: TGCGCCAGCAGCCCCGGGACAGGGGAGGCGGGCTACACCTTC. It translates to CASSPGTGEAGYTF. The chain has TRBV5-1 and TRBJ1-2, with 10 bases aligning to TRBD1. Trimming removed 4 bases from V and 8 bases from J; junction bases left unmatched: 8. The CDR3 contains 14 residues. Germline CDR1 is SGHRS and CDR2 is YFSETQ.

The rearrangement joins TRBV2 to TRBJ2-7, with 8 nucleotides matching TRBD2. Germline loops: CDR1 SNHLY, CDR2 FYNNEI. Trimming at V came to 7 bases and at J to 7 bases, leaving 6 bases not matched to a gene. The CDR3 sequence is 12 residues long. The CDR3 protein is CASKRGGSEQYF. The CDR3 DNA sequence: TGTGCCAGCAAACGGGGGGGGAGTGAGCAGTACTTC.